One T cell receptor (beta chain) is described in this entry. CDR1 is ENHRY, CDR2 SYGVKD, per germline. Trimming cost V 6 bases and J 2 bases, with 12 bases left between them. The CDR3 covers 14 residues. This record belongs to a study of T cell changes during pregnancy in multiple sclerosis. Measured with immunoSEQ multiplex PCR; TCRdb has only the in-frame clones, and not every one. The table has approximately 97,000 clones, approximately 90% seen once; the top ten hold under 0.85%. The chain links TRBV10-3 to TRBJ2-3; D is possibly TRBD1 (6 bases). The sample here was peripheral blood, taken in the second trimester of pregnancy. The receptor was isolated from a female donor in good health, enrolled as a control in a pregnancy study. The CDR3 DNA sequence: TGTGCCATCAGCACAGGGAAGTACACAGATACGCAGTATTTT. Translation: CAISTGKYTDTQYF.